These 27 T cell receptor beta chains share one sample of origin, sequenced in a study of blood T cell repertoires in COVID-19. Assay used: immunoSEQ multiplex PCR; TCRdb lists only in-frame clones, some missing. This sample carries over 250,000 clones, around 86% of them seen once, and the ten largest clones take roughly 3%. Sequenced sample: PBMCs or T cells enriched from blood (not recorded which). These receptor sequences come from a woman aged 18-30 years who had recovered from COVID-19.

The gene calls are TRBV9 and TRBJ2-3, with 12 nucleotides matching TRBD2. Germline V CDR1 and CDR2: SGDLS, YYNGEE. The CDR3 runs to 14 residues. With 8 bases clipped from V and 9 bases from J, the junction kept 10 bases outside the gene matches. The CDR3 sequence is CASGPGTSGPTQYF. CDR3 DNA: TGTGCCAGTGGGCCAGGGACTAGCGGGCCGACGCAGTATTTT.

The chain links TRBV5-1 to TRBJ1-2, with D possibly being TRBD1 (6 bases). CDR1 is SGHRS and CDR2 is YFSETQ in the germline V gene. The V end was cut by 0 bases, the J end by 8 bases, with 11 bases between. CDR3 length equals 13 residues. As DNA, the CDR3 is TGCGCCAGCAGCTTGGACAGGGTCGGGGGCTACACCTTC. It yields the protein CASSLDRVGGYTF.

The rearrangement joins TRBV28 to TRBJ1-6, with D unclear. The CDR3 runs 16 residues. V lost 3 bases and J 5 bases, leaving 14 bases between the germline ends. Germline V gives CDR1 MDHEN, CDR2 SYDVKM. In DNA form, the CDR3 reads TGTGCCAGCAGTTTCGGTTATATGATCCATAATTCACCCCTCCACTTT. Protein: CASSFGYMIHNSPLHF.

V usage is TRBV6-5 and J usage is TRBJ1-2, with TRBD1 matching 7 bases. Losses at the gene ends were 7 bases for V and 1 base for J; bases not matched to a gene: 6. CDR1 is MNHEY, CDR2 SVGAGI, per germline. This CDR3 comprises 14 residues. The CDR3 bases are TGTGCCAGCAACAGGGGCGCCGATAACTATGGCTACACCTTC. This translates into CASNRGADNYGYTF.

The chain carries TRBV29-1 and TRBJ2-1; the D gene is possibly TRBD2 (7 bases). The CDR3 extends over 17 amino acids. CDR1 is SQVTM, CDR2 ANQGSEA, per germline. With 8 bases removed from V and 7 bases from J, the gap between germline ends came to 30 bases. CDR3 in amino acids: CSTLRWGGGLLWNEQFF. The CDR3 coding sequence is TGCAGCACATTACGATGGGGCGGGGGCCTTCTCTGGAATGAGCAGTTCTTC.

The chain carries TRBV29-1 and TRBJ2-1; 10 nucleotides align to TRBD2. CDR1 and CDR2 (germline): SQVTM, ANQGSEA. V shed 8 bases and J 6 bases; nucleotides not matched to a gene: 7. The CDR3 covers 13 residues. The CDR3 loop is CSSLAGVINEQFF. The CDR3 nucleotides are TGCAGCTCTCTAGCGGGAGTAATCAATGAGCAGTTCTTC.

This clone was detected once. This chain connects TRBV5-4 to TRBJ2-3; 13 bases agree with TRBD2. The CDR3 has 17 residues. Germline lookup yields CDR1 SGHNT and CDR2 YYREEE (reference sequence). Unmatched junction bases numbered 7, after V lost 2 bases and J lost 4 bases. DNA for the CDR3: TGTGCCAGCAGCTTTGGGACTAGCGGGGTGTTGGCAGATACGCAGTATTTT. Its protein product is CASSFGTSGVLADTQYF.

Only one count was recorded for this clone. A junction boundary mismatches the germline segment, possibly from a read error. This chain uses TRBV30 with TRBJ2-1; 8 bases align to TRBD2. Germline V gene sequence: CDR1 GTSNPN, CDR2 SVGIG (reference sequence). The CDR3 spans 13 residues. CDR3 DNA sequence: TGTGCCTGGACGCCGGCGCGGGAGGCTTTCCCGGTCTTC. Translation: CAWTPAREAFPVF.

The V and J genes are TRBV4-1 and TRBJ1-2; TRBD1 agrees at 12 bases. The CDR3 runs to 14 residues. Germline trimming cut 3 bases from V and 8 bases from J; bases unmatched to any gene: 4. From germline, CDR1 is MGHRA and CDR2 YSYEKL. The chain's CDR3 is CASSHPGTGGGYTF. CDR3 in DNA: TGCGCCAGCAGCCACCCTGGGACAGGGGGCGGCTACACCTTC.

The rearrangement links TRBV18 to TRBJ2-5; D is ambiguous. The V end was cut by 1 base, the J end by 7 bases, with 10 bases between. Germline CDR1 reads KGHSH; CDR2 reads LQKENI. The CDR3 has 13 residues. CDR3 sequence (DNA): TGTGCCAGCTCACCACGGTTACCGGGGACCCAGTACTTC. As protein: CASSPRLPGTQYF.

The rearrangement joins TRBV11-2 to TRBJ2-2; TRBD1 matches 7 bases. In germline, CDR1 is SGHAT, CDR2 FQNNGV. This CDR3 comprises 14 residues. Germline trimming cut 5 bases from V and 4 bases from J; bases unmatched to any gene: 4. CDR3 DNA sequence: TGTGCCAGCAGCGCGACAGGGATCACCGGGGAGCTGTTTTTT. Protein: CASSATGITGELFF.

For the CDR3, the DNA is TGTGCCAGCAGCCCGACGGCGGGCGACAGGGGAGGGGGCAAGGAAGCTTTCTTT. Amino acid sequence: CASSPTAGDRGGGKEAFF. This chain links TRBV7-9 with TRBJ1-1; TRBD1 agrees at 8 bases. Germline-derived CDR1 and CDR2 are SEHNR and FQNEAQ (reference sequence). The CDR3 consists of 18 residues. After removal of 5 bases from V and 8 bases from J, the junction contained 22 bases not matched to a gene.

V usage is TRBV19 and J usage is TRBJ1-2, with a tentative D call TRBD1 (6 bases). V lost 11 bases to trimming and J lost 1 base, with 17 bases between them. The germline gives CDR1 LNHDA, CDR2 SQIVND (reference sequence). The CDR3 covers 14 residues. CDR3 sequence: CASGGGAGNYGYTF. CDR3 nucleotide sequence: TGTGCCTCCGGAGGGGGGGCTGGTAACTATGGCTACACCTTC.

The V and J genes are TRBV2 and TRBJ1-5; D gene uncertain. CDR1 is SNHLY, CDR2 FYNNEI, per germline. The CDR3 extends over 14 amino acids. The V and J ends lost 4 bases and 7 bases respectively, with 14 bases between them. Here the CDR3 DNA reads TGTGCCAGCAGTGTCCGGGATAGAGGACAGCCCCAGCATTTT. This gives the protein CASSVRDRGQPQHF.

The chain has TRBV3-1 (or the pseudogene TRBV3-2) and TRBJ2-2; 11 nucleotides agree with TRBD2. CDR3 length: 16 residues. Germline V lookup: CDR1 LGHDT, CDR2 YNNKEL (reference sequence). V shed 3 bases, J shed 4 bases, and the junction held 4 bases outside the gene matches. The CDR3 protein is CASSQGLAEGTGELFF. The DNA for the CDR3 is TGTGCCAGCAGCCAGGGACTAGCGGAGGGCACCGGGGAGCTGTTTTTT.

This chain connects TRBV7-2 to TRBJ2-5, with D perhaps matching TRBD1 (6 bases). CDR1 is SGHTA, CDR2 FQGNSA, per germline. CDR3 length: 14 amino acids. Trimming removed 1 base from V and 2 bases from J, with 8 bases in between. The CDR3 loop reads CASSLDREQETQYF. CDR3 DNA sequence: TGTGCCAGCAGCTTAGACAGGGAGCAAGAGACCCAGTACTTC.

In this sample, this clone turned up a few times. The chain carries TRBV27 and TRBJ2-7, with 7 bases that match TRBD2. Trimming at V came to 2 bases and at J to 0 bases, leaving 1 base not matched to a gene. Germline CDR1 MNHEY, CDR2 SMNVEV (reference sequence). The CDR3 loop spans 14 amino acids. CDR3 loop: CASSLREDSYEQYF. Here the CDR3 DNA reads TGTGCCAGCAGTTTACGGGAGGACTCCTACGAGCAGTACTTC.

This clone has only one observation. The V and J genes are TRBV6-5 and TRBJ1-4, with D possibly TRBD1 on 6 matching bases. V was trimmed by 5 bases and J by 4 bases, leaving 14 bases between them. The germline CDR1 and CDR2 sequences are MNHEY and SVGAGI. The CDR3 has 15 residues. DNA for the CDR3: TGTGCCAGCAGTCCACCGGGACATCTTAATGAAAAACTGTTTTTT. As protein: CASSPPGHLNEKLFF.

J is TRBJ1-4 and V is TRBV10-2; possible D gene TRBD1, 5 bases. Trimming shortened V by 6 bases and J by 3 bases, and 14 bases separated the two germline ends. CDR1 is WSHSY and CDR2 is SAAADI in the germline V gene. This CDR3 region has 15 residues. The CDR3 bases are TGCGCCAGCAGCGCTCGACAGTTAGCTAATGAAAAACTGTTTTTT. Encoded protein: CASSARQLANEKLFF.

DNA for the CDR3: TGTGCCAGTAGTACCGACAGGGGCCTATCCTACGAGCAGTACTTC. Translated: CASSTDRGLSYEQYF. The rearrangement joins TRBV19 to TRBJ2-7; 8 bases fit TRBD1. This CDR3 is 15 amino acids long. Germline V lookup: CDR1 LNHDA, CDR2 SQIVND (reference sequence). V dropped 4 bases and J dropped 1; count of bases not matched to a gene: 6. The variable domain in full, completed from reference TRBV19 and TRBJ2-7, reads DGGITQSPKYLFRKEGQNVTLSCEQNLNHDAMYWYRQDPGQGLRLIYYSQIVNDFQKGDIAEGYSVSREKKESFPLTVTSAQKNPTAFYLCASSTDRGLSYEQYFGPGTRLTVT.

The chain carries TRBV3-1 (or the pseudogene TRBV3-2) and TRBJ1-2; no firm D call. This CDR3 contains 12 residues. Germline V gene sequence: CDR1 LGHDT, CDR2 YNNKEL (reference sequence). V lost 1 base and J lost 8, with 8 bases in between. CDR3 amino acids: CASSQGTGGYTF. CDR3 coding DNA: TGTGCCAGCAGCCAAGGCACCGGGGGCTACACCTTC.

V and J are TRBV10-2 and TRBJ1-2; no clear D gene. Trimming took off 2 bases at V and 14 bases at J, with 12 bases between the two ends. The CDR3 runs 11 residues. Germline-derived CDR1 and CDR2 are WSHSY and SAAADI. Here the CDR3 reads CASSEGSAETF. The CDR3 bases are TGCGCCAGCAGTGAGGGGAGCGCGGAAACCTTC.

The rearrangement uses TRBV27 and TRBJ2-4, with a tentative D call TRBD1 (6 bases). This CDR3 is built from 18 residues. V lost 5 bases and J 0 bases, leaving 20 bases between the germline ends. Germline V gene data show CDR1 as MNHEY and CDR2 as SMNVEV (reference sequence). This CDR3 is CASSPPQGHLLAKNIQYF. Here the CDR3 DNA reads TGTGCCAGCAGTCCACCCCAGGGACATCTCCTAGCCAAAAACATTCAGTACTTC.

This chain joins TRBV25-1 and TRBJ2-4, with D possibly TRBD2 on 6 matching bases. V was pared by 7 bases and J by 8 bases, with 15 bases between. The CDR3 totals 13 residues. The germline V gene has CDR1 MGHDK and CDR2 SYGVNS. The CDR3 nucleotides are TGTGCCAGCACCCCGGGCCCGGGGGACATTCAGTACTTC. It encodes CASTPGPGDIQYF.

This clone was counted once. The chain is built from TRBV14 and TRBJ2-3; 9 bases are shared with TRBD1. Germline loops: CDR1 SGHDN, CDR2 FVKESK. V was pared by 0 bases and J by 0 bases, with 10 bases of the junction left unmatched. The CDR3 is made up of 19 amino acids. CDR3 DNA: TGTGCCAGCAGCCAAGAAGGGACAGGGAGCCTCACTAGCACAGATACGCAGTATTTT. Encoded protein: CASSQEGTGSLTSTDTQYF. The full variable domain, with the rest looked up from reference TRBV14 and TRBJ2-3, is EAGVTQFPSHSVIEKGQTVTLRCDPISGHDNLYWYRRVMGKEIKFLLHFVKESKQDESGMPNNRFLAERTGGTYSTLKVQPAELEDSGVYFCASSQEGTGSLTSTDTQYFGPGTRLTVL.

The chain combines TRBV6-6 with TRBJ2-2; 10 bases are shared with TRBD1. J gave up 5 bases and V 8 bases, and 2 bases lay outside the gene matches. In germline, CDR1 is MNHNY, CDR2 SVGAGI (reference sequence). CDR3 length equals 13 residues. The CDR3 loop is CASSDRGTGELFF. In nucleotides, the CDR3 is TGTGCCAGCTCGGACAGGGGGACCGGGGAGCTGTTTTTT.

This chain links TRBV3-1 (or the pseudogene TRBV3-2) with TRBJ1-2; weak D call: TRBD1 (5 bases). The V end lost 4 bases, the J end lost 3 bases, and 12 bases lay between the germline ends. CDR1 is LGHDT, CDR2 YNNKEL, per germline (reference sequence). The CDR3 has 14 residues. The CDR3: CASSPMGGYYGYTF. CDR3 coding DNA: TGTGCCAGCAGCCCGATGGGGGGATACTATGGCTACACCTTC.